This T cell receptor (beta chain) was sequenced in a study of cytomegalovirus exposure and HLA in healthy donors. The overall study: The 130 or so validation repertoires were reported in a later analysis to have been generated on the same platform as the roughly 720 first-cohort repertoires. Study-wide results and limits: There were under 200 TCR beta chains listed as cytomegalovirus-associated. Subsequent analysis revealed that first-cohort TCR clusters tended to co-occur in the approximately 120 validation repertoires. For most TCR sequences rarity was the rule, although some public TCRs occurred in many donors.

The CDR3 loop spans 16 amino acids. Looked up from germline, CDR1 is LGHNA and CDR2 is YNFKEQ. V lost 0 bases and J 0 bases, leaving 9 bases between the germline ends. Remarks on this clone: Its antigen is as yet unknown.

Only in-frame clones appear in the TCRdb table, and some are missing; sequencing was by immunoSEQ multiplex PCR. Among some 100,000 clones listed, more than 70% were seen once. This clonotype was obtained from a young woman in good health and CMV-seronegative. Specimen: PBMCs. The chain recombines TRBV4-2 with TRBJ1-3; D is possibly TRBD1 (5 bases). The CDR3 reads CASSQDSGNSGNTIYF. The CDR3 DNA sequence: TGTGCCAGCAGCCAAGATTCAGGGAACTCTGGAAACACCATATATTTT.